This T cell receptor beta chain emerged from a study of blood T cells in healthy people across ages. Findings and limits, study-wide: Researchers deemed the diversity estimates from one million T cells underestimates.

This clonotype showed up just a few times. Its specificity is not known. CDR3 length equals 17 residues. After removal of 2 bases from V and 8 bases from J, the junction contained 10 bases not matched to a gene. CDR1 is MNHEY, CDR2 SMNVEV, per germline (reference sequence). PCR was performed a second time for 7 to 11 cycles using a sample-barcoded 5' primer and a J-beta primer mix. TCRdb fed the 5' RACE reads into MiXCR, producing one record per CDR3 protein. The sample shows 1.4 million or so distinct CDR3 sequences, roughly 43% of them seen only once. The sequencing sample was made of blood. This sequence originates from a woman between 18 and 29 years old in good health. The chain uses TRBV27 and TRBJ2-1; 12 bases line up with TRBD2. The CDR3 region is CASSLHPRLAGVDEQFF. CDR3 nucleotides: TGTGCCAGCAGTTTACACCCCCGACTAGCGGGAGTTGATGAGCAGTTCTTC.